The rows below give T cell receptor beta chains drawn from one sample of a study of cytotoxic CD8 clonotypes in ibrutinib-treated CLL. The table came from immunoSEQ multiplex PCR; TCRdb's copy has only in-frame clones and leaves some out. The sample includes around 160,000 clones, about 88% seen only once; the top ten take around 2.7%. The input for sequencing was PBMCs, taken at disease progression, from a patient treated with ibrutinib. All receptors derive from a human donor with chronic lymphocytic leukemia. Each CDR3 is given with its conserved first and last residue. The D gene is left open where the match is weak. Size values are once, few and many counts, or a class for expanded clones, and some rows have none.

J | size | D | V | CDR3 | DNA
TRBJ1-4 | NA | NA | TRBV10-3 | CATKGQLDEKLFF | TGTGCCACGAAGGGACAATTGGATGAAAAACTGTTTTTT
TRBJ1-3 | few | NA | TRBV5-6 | CASSFPVGNTIYF | TGTGCCAGCAGCTTCCCAGTCGGAAACACCATATATTTT
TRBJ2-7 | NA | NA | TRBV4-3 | CASSQDRESLYEQYF | TGCGCCAGCAGCCAAGATCGCGAGTCCCTCTACGAGCAGTACTTC
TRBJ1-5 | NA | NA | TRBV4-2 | CASSQDSGSHQPQHF | TGTGCCAGCAGCCAAGATTCCGGGTCACATCAGCCCCAGCATTTT
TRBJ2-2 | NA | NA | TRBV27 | CASSLSGGLVTGELFF | TGTGCCAGCAGTTTATCGGGGGGACTCGTCACCGGGGAGCTGTTTTTT
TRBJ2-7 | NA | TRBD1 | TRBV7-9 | CASSYNSRDRYYEQYF | TGTGCCAGCAGTTACAACTCCCGGGACAGATACTACGAGCAGTACTTC
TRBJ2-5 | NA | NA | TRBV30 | CAWSVLPQETQYF | TGTGCCTGGAGTGTACTACCACAAGAGACCCAGTACTTC
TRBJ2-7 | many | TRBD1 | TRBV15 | CATSTNRGRSYEQYF | TGTGCCACCAGCACCAACAGGGGTAGATCCTACGAGCAGTACTTC
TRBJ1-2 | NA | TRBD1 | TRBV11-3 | CASGWTGSGSYTF | TGTGCCAGCGGCTGGACAGGGAGTGGTAGCTACACCTTC
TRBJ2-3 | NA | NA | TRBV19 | CASTSRGRDGKDTQYF | TGTGCCAGTACCTCCAGGGGCAGGGACGGGAAAGATACGCAGTATTTT
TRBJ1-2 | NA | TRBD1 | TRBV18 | CASSPVGQDSYGYTF | TGTGCCAGCTCACCCGTGGGACAGGACAGCTATGGCTACACCTTC
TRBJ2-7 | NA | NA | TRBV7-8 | CASSSPNAGFYEQYF | TGTGCCAGCAGCTCTCCGAATGCGGGGTTTTACGAGCAGTACTTC
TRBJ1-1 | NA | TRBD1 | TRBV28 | CASYSLGTGGFNTEAFF | TGTGCCAGCTATAGTCTCGGGACAGGGGGGTTTAACACTGAAGCTTTCTTT
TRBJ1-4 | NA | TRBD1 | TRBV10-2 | CASRTGSEKLFF | TGCGCCAGTAGGACAGGGAGTGAAAAACTGTTTTTT
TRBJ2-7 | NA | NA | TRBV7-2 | CASSSSGIHEQYF | TGTGCCAGCAGCTCTAGTGGGATTCACGAGCAGTACTTC
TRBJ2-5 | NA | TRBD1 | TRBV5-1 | CASSWEGQGLGETQYF | TGCGCCAGCAGCTGGGAAGGACAGGGGTTAGGAGAGACCCAGTACTTC
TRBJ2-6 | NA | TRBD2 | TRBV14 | CASSQGVSGRTGANVLTF | TGTGCCAGCAGCCAAGGTGTTAGCGGGAGAACTGGGGCCAACGTCCTGACTTTC
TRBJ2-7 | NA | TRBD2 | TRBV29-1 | CSVVGLAVEQYF | TGCAGCGTTGTGGGACTAGCTGTCGAGCAGTACTTC
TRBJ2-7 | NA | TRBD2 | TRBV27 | CASRTSGRYEQYF | TGTGCCAGCAGAACTAGCGGGAGATACGAGCAGTACTTC
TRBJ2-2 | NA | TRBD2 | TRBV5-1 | CASSLLTTSVAGELFF | TGCGCCAGCAGCTTGCTTACGACTAGCGTCGCCGGGGAGCTGTTTTTT
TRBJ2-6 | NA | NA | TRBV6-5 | CASSYGGSGANVLTF | TGTGCCAGCAGTTACGGAGGCTCTGGGGCCAACGTCCTGACTTTC
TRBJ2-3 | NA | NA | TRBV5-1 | CASSLGDTQYF | TGCGCCAGCAGCTTGGGAGATACGCAGTATTTT
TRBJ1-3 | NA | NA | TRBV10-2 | CASSESKEGNTIYF | TGCGCCAGCAGTGAGTCTAAGGAGGGAAACACCATATATTTT
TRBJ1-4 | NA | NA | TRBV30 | CAWSTRGATNEKLFF | TGTGCCTGGAGTACTCGGGGCGCAACTAATGAAAAACTGTTTTTT
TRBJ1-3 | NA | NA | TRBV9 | CASSVEGKGGNTIYF | TGTGCCAGCAGCGTAGAGGGTAAAGGTGGAAACACCATATATTTT
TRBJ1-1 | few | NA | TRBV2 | CASNMNTEAFF | TGTGCCAGCAATATGAACACTGAAGCTTTCTTT
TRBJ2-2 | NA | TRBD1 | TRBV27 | CASRRATGDTGELFF | TGTGCCAGCAGGCGGGCCACAGGGGACACCGGGGAGCTGTTTTTT
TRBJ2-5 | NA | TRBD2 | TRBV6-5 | CASKIAGDQETQYF | TGTGCCAGCAAGATAGCGGGGGACCAAGAGACCCAGTACTTC
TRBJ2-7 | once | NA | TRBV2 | CASSVLDPRSSYEQYF | TGTGCCAGCAGTGTACTAGACCCAAGAAGCTCCTACGAGCAGTACTTC
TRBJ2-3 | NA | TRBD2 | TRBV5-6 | CASSHVPPGRGDTQYF | TGTGCCAGCAGCCACGTGCCCCCTGGGCGGGGGGATACGCAGTATTTT
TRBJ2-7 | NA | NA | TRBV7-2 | CASSLEASWWAYEQYF | TGTGCCAGCAGCTTAGAGGCTAGCTGGTGGGCCTACGAGCAGTACTTC
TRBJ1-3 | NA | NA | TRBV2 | CASSRSSGNTIYF | TGTGCCAGCAGCCGAAGCTCTGGAAACACCATATATTTT
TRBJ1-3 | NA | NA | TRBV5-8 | CASSWGGRAGNTIYF | TGTGCCAGCAGCTGGGGCGGCAGGGCCGGAAACACCATATATTTT
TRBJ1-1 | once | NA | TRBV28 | CASSLRYTEAFF | TGTGCCAGCAGTTTACGATACACTGAAGCTTTCTTT
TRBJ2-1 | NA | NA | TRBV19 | CASSTGDSSYNEQFF | TGTGCCAGTAGTACCGGTGATAGCTCCTACAATGAGCAGTTCTTC
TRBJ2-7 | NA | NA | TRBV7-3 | CASSGGCPWCSYEQYF | TGTGCCAGCAGTGGGGGTTGCCCGTGGTGTTCCTACGAGCAGTACTTC
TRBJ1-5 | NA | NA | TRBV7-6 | CASSLGPGRVGPQHF | TGTGCCAGCAGCTTAGGGCCGGGGAGGGTTGGGCCCCAGCATTTT
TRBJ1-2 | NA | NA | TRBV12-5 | CASGSWDWGWGYTF | TGTGCTAGTGGTTCGTGGGACTGGGGCTGGGGCTACACCTTC
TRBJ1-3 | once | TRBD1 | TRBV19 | CASTTTGTGNTIYF | TGTGCCAGTACCACGACAGGGACTGGAAACACCATATATTTT
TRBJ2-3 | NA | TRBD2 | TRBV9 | CASSVAGLAGDTQYF | TGTGCCAGCAGCGTAGCGGGACTAGCGGGAGATACGCAGTATTTT